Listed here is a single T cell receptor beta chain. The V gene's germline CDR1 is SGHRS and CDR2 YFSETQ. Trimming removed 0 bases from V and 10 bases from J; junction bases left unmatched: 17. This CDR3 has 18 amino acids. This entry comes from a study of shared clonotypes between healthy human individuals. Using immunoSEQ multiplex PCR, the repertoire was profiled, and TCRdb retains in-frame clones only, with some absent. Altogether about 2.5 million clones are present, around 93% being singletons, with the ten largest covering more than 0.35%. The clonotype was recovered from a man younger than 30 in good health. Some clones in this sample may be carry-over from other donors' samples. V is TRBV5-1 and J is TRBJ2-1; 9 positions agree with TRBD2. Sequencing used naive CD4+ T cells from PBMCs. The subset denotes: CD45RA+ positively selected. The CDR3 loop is CASSLAGTSGGRGAEQFF. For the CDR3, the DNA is TGCGCCAGCAGCTTGGCCGGAACCTCGGGCGGGAGGGGGGCAGAGCAGTTCTTC.